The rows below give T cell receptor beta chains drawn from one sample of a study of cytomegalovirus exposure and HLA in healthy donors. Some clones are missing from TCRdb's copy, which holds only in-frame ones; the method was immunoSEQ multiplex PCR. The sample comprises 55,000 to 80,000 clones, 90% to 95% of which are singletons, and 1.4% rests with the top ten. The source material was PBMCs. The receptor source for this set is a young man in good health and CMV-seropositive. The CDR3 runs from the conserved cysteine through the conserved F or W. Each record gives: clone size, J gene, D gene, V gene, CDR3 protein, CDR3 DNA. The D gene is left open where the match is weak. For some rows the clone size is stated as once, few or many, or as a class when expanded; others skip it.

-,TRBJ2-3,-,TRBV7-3,CASSLGLASDTQYF,TGTGCCAGCAGCCTCGGGCTAGCTTCAGATACGCAGTATTTT
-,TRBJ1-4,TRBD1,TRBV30,CAWSMGQGAQKLFF,TGTGCCTGGAGTATGGGACAGGGGGCTCAAAAACTGTTTTTT
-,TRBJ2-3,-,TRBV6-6,CASTLRLGTDTQYF,TGTGCCAGCACCCTCCGTCTGGGGACTGATACGCAGTATTTT
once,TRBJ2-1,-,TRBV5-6,CASSFYVPRYVDEQFF,TGTGCCAGCAGCTTTTACGTCCCTAGATATGTCGATGAGCAGTTCTTC
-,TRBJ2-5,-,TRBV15,CATSRGNQQAGETQYF,TGTGCCACCAGCAGGGGTAACCAGCAGGCGGGAGAGACCCAGTACTTC
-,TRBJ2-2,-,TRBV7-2,CASRKPGHGTEGELFF,TGTGCCAGCAGAAAACCGGGACACGGAACTGAAGGGGAGCTGTTTTTT
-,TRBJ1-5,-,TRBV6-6,CASSYATTGNQPQHF,TGTGCCAGCAGTTACGCCACTACGGGCAATCAGCCCCAGCATTTT
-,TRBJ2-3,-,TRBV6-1,CASSDYAGPDTQYF,TGTGCCAGCAGTGACTACGCGGGGCCAGATACGCAGTATTTT
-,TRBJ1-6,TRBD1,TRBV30,CATDRTGFNSPLHF,TGTGCCACAGACCGGACAGGGTTTAATTCACCCCTCCACTTT
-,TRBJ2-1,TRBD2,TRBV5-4,CASSLALAGDNEQFF,TGTGCCAGCAGCTTGGCTCTAGCGGGGGACAATGAGCAGTTCTTC
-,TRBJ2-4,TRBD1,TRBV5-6,CASSLGQGNIQYF,TGTGCCAGCAGCCTGGGACAGGGAAACATTCAGTACTTC
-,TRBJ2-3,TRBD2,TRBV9,CASNLGGAPTDTQYF,TGTGCCAGCAACCTCGGGGGGGCCCCCACAGATACGCAGTATTTT
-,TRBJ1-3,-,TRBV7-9,CASSHKQSSGNTIYF,TGTGCCAGCAGCCACAAACAGAGCTCTGGAAACACCATATATTTT
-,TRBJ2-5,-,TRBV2,CASSPGQSQETQYF,TGTGCCAGCAGCCCCGGACAGAGCCAAGAGACCCAGTACTTC
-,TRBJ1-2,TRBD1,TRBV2,CASRSSTGAGYTF,TGTGCCAGCAGATCATCTACAGGGGCTGGCTACACCTTC
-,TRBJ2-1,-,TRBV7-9,CASSPTATSSYNEQFF,TGTGCCAGCAGCCCCACCGCGACTAGCTCCTACAATGAGCAGTTCTTC
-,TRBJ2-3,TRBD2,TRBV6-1,CASSELAGADTQYF,TGTGCCAGCAGTGAACTAGCGGGGGCAGATACGCAGTATTTT
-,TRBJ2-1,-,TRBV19,CASSIGSAAEQFF,TGTGCCAGTAGTATAGGTTCGGCGGCTGAGCAGTTCTTC
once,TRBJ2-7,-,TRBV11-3,CASSSYRVFSYEQYF,TGTGCCAGCAGCTCTTACAGGGTTTTCTCCTACGAGCAGTACTTC
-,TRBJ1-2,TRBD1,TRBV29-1,CSVDRGPYYGYTF,TGCAGCGTTGACAGGGGGCCCTACTATGGCTACACCTTC
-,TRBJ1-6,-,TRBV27,CASSLSGQSSYNSPLHF,TGTGCCAGCAGTTTATCGGGGCAGAGCTCCTATAATTCACCCCTCCACTTT
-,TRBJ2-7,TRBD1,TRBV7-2,CASSPRTGSLREQYF,TGTGCCAGCAGCCCCCGGACAGGTTCCCTACGAGAGCAGTACTTC
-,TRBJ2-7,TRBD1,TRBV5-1,CASSPGTGGYEQYF,TGCGCCAGCAGCCCGGGGACAGGGGGCTACGAGCAGTACTTC
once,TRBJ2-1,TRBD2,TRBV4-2,CASSQGQWGGSYNEQFF,TGTGCCAGCAGCCAAGGACAGTGGGGGGGTTCCTACAATGAGCAGTTCTTC
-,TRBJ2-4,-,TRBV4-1,CASSQGPAEAKNIQYF,TGCGCCAGCAGCCAAGGGCCAGCGGAGGCCAAAAACATTCAGTACTTC
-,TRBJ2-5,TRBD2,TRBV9,CASSVGISGSRETQYF,TGTGCCAGCAGCGTAGGAATTAGCGGGAGCCGAGAGACCCAGTACTTC
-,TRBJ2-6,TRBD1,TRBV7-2,CASSRQGSGANVLTF,TGTGCCAGCAGCCGACAGGGATCAGGGGCCAACGTCCTGACTTTC
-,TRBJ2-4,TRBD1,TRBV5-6,CASRRQGAAKNIQYF,TGTGCCAGCAGAAGACAGGGGGCGGCCAAAAACATTCAGTACTTC
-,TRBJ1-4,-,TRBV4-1,CASSQDAGTNEKLFF,TGCGCCAGCAGCCAAGACGCCGGGACAAATGAAAAACTGTTTTTT
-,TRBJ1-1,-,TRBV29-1,CSFWGISGTGTEAFF,TGCAGCTTCTGGGGCATTTCGGGCACCGGCACTGAAGCTTTCTTT
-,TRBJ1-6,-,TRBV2,CASVGRSYNSPLHF,TGTGCCAGCGTCGGGAGGTCCTATAATTCACCCCTCCACTTT
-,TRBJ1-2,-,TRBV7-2,CASSLATSYGYTF,TGTGCCAGCAGCTTAGCGACAAGCTATGGCTACACCTTC
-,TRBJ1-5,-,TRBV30,CAWSEPYYSNQPQHF,TGTGCCTGGAGTGAACCATACTATAGCAATCAGCCCCAGCATTTT
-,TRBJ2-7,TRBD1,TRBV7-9,CASSRDRYEQYF,TGTGCCAGCAGCCGGGACAGGTACGAGCAGTACTTC
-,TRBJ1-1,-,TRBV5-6,CASSLLGPYPEAFF,TGTGCCAGCAGCTTGCTGGGCCCTTACCCTGAAGCTTTCTTT
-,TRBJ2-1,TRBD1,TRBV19,CASSTGTGLGREQFF,TGTGCCAGTAGCACCGGGACAGGGTTGGGGAGAGAGCAGTTCTTC
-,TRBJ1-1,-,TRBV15,CATSRGTRNTEAFF,TGTGCCACCAGCAGGGGGACAAGGAACACTGAAGCTTTCTTT
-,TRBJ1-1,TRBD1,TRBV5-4,CASSDPGQGDNEAFF,TGTGCCAGCAGTGACCCGGGACAGGGGGACAACGAAGCTTTCTTT
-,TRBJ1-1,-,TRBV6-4,CASSRGNTEAFF,TGTGCCAGCAGTCGCGGGAACACTGAAGCTTTCTTT
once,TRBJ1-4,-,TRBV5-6,CASGTGVISEKLFF,TGTGCCAGCGGTACCGGGGTAATATCAGAAAAACTGTTTTTT
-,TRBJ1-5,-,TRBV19,CASMGRVQPQHF,TGTGCCAGTATGGGCAGGGTTCAGCCCCAGCATTTT
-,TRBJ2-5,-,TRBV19,CASSISSQETQYF,TGTGCCAGTAGTATTAGTAGCCAAGAGACCCAGTACTTC
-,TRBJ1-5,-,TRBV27,CASSQTVGQPQHF,TGTGCCAGCAGTCAGACAGTGGGTCAGCCCCAGCATTTT
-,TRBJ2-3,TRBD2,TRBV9,CASSVGPSGRSTDTQYF,TGTGCCAGCAGCGTAGGTCCTAGCGGGAGAAGCACAGATACGCAGTATTTT
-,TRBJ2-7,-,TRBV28,CASSLFSVSAYEQYF,TGTGCCAGCAGTTTATTTTCTGTGAGCGCCTACGAGCAGTACTTC